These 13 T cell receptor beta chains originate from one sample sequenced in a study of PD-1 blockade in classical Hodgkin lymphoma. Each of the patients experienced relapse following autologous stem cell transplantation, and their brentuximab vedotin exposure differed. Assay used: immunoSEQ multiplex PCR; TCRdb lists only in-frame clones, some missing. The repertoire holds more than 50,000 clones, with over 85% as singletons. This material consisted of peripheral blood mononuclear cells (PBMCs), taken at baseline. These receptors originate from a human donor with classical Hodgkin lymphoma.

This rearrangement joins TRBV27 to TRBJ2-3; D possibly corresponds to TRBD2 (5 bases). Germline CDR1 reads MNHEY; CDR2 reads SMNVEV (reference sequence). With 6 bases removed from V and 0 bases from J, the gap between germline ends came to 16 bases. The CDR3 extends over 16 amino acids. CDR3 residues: CASRDFGEGSTDTQYF. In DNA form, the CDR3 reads TGTGCCAGCAGGGATTTCGGGGAAGGGAGCACAGATACGCAGTATTTT.

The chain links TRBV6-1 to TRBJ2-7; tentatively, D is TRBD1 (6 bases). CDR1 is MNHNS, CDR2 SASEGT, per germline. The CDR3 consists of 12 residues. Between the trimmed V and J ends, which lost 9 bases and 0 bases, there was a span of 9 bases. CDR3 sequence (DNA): TGTGCCAGTCACAGGGTCTCCTACGAGCAGTACTTC. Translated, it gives CASHRVSYEQYF.

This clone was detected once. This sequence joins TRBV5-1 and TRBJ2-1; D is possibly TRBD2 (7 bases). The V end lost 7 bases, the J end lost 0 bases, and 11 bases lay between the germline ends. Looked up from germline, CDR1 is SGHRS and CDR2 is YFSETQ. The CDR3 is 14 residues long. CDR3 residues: CASGEGGSYNEQFF. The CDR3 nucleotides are TGCGCCAGCGGGGAGGGGGGCTCCTACAATGAGCAGTTCTTC. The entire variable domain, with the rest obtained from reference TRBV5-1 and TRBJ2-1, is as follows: KAGVTQTPRYLIKTRGQQVTLSCSPISGHRSVSWYQQTPGQGLQFLFEYFSETQRNKGNFPGRFSGRQFSNSRSEMNVSTLELGDSALYLCASGEGGSYNEQFFGPGTRLTVL.

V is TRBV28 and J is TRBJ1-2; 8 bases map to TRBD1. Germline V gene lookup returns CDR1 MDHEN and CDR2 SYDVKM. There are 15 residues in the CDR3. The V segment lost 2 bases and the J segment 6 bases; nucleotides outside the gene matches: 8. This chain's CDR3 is CASSLPLTGADGYTF. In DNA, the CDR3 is TGTGCCAGCAGTTTACCCCTGACAGGGGCGGATGGCTACACCTTC.

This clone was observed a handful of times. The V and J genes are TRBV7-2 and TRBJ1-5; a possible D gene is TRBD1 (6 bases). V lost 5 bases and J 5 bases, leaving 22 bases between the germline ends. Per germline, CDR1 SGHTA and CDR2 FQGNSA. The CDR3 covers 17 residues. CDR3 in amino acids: CASSLRGGQGPYQPQHF. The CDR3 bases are TGTGCCAGCAGCCTTAGGGGGGGGCAGGGCCCGTATCAGCCCCAGCATTTT.

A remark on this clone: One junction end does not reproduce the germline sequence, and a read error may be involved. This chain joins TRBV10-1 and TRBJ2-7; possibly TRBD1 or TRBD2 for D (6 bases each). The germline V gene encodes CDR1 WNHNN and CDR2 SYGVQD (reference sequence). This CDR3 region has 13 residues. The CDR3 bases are TGCGCCATTCCGGGGGCATGGTCCGGTGTTCTTTCCTTC. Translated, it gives CAIPGAWSGVLSF.

CDR3: CAISESNRDSSGNTIYF. For the CDR3, the DNA is TGTGCCATCAGTGAGTCGAATAGGGACAGCTCTGGAAACACCATATATTTT. The chain combines TRBV10-3 with TRBJ1-3, with TRBD1 identical over 7 bases. Germline values: CDR1 ENHRY, CDR2 SYGVKD. The CDR3 spans 17 residues. V trimming: 0 bases; J trimming: 0 bases; junction bases outside the gene matches: 5.

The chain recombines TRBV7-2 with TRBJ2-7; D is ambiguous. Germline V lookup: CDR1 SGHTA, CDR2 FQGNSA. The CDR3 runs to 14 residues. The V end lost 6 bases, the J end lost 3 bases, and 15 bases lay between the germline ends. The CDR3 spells CASSRTSGSYEQYF. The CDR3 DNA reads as TGTGCCAGCAGTAGAACGTCGGGCAGCTACGAGCAGTACTTC.

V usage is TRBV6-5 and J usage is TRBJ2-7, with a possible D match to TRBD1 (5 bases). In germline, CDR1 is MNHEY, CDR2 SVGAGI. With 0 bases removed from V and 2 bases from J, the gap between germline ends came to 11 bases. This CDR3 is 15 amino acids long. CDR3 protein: CASSYSQGNTYEQYF. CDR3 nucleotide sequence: TGTGCCAGCAGTTACTCCCAGGGTAATACCTACGAGCAGTACTTC.

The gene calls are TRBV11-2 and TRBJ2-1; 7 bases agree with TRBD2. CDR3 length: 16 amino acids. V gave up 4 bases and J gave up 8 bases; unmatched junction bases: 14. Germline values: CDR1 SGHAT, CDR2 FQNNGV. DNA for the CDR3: TGTGCCAGCAGCTCTTCTATGAGGGAGGGTTGGGATGAGCAGTTCTTC. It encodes CASSSSMREGWDEQFF.

The chain's CDR3 is CASSQENPPRYRVTNYGYTF. Here the CDR3 DNA reads TGCGCCAGCAGCCAAGAGAACCCACCCCGTTACAGGGTAACTAACTATGGCTACACCTTC. The genes are TRBV4-1 and TRBJ1-2; D is perhaps TRBD1 (6 bases). V dropped 0 bases and J dropped 0 bases, with 23 bases sitting between them. Germline V gives CDR1 MGHRA, CDR2 YSYEKL. The CDR3 runs to 20 residues.

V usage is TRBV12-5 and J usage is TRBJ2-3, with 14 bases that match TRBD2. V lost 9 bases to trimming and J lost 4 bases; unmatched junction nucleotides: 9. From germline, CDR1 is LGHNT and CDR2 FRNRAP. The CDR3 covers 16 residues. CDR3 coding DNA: TGTGCTAGCGCAACCTCGGGACTAGCGGGAGCAGATACGCAGTATTTT. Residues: CASATSGLAGADTQYF.

DNA for the CDR3: TGTGCCAGTAGTAGATCAGAGAGACCCTACAATGAGCAGTTCTTC. Translated: CASSRSERPYNEQFF. The chain uses TRBV19 and TRBJ2-1; no firm D call. V was shortened by 4 bases and J by 2 bases, with 12 bases between the two germline ends. The CDR3 sequence is 15 residues long. The germline gives CDR1 LNHDA, CDR2 SQIVND (reference sequence).